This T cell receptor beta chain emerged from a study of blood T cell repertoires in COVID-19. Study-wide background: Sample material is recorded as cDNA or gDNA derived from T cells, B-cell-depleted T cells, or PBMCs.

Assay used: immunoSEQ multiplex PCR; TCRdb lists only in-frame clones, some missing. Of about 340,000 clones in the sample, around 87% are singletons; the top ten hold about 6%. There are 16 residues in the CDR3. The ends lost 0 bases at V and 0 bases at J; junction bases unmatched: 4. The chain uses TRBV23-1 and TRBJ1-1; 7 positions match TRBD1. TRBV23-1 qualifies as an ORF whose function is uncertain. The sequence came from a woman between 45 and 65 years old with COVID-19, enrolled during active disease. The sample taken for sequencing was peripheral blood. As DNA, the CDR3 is TGCGCCAGCAGTCAATCCGGGACAGTCATGAACACTGAAGCTTTCTTT. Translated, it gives CASSQSGTVMNTEAFF.